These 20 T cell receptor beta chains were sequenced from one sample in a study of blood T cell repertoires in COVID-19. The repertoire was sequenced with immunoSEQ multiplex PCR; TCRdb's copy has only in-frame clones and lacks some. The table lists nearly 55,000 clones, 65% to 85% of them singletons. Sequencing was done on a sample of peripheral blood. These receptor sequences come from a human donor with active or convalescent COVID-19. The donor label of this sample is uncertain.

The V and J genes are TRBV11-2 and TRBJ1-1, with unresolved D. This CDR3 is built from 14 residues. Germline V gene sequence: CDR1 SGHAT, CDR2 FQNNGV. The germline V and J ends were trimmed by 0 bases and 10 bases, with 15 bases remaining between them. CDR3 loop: CASSLDPGRAAAFF. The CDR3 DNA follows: TGTGCCAGCAGCTTAGATCCGGGGAGGGCTGCAGCTTTCTTT.

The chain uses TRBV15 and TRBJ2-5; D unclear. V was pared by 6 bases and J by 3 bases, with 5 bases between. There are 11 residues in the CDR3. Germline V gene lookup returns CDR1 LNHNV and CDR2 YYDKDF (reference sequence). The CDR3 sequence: CATRPEETQYF. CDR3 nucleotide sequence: TGTGCCACCAGACCGGAAGAGACCCAGTACTTC.

CDR3 amino acids: CASSVTSGLFGANVLTF. The CDR3 DNA is TGTGCCAGCAGCGTGACTAGCGGGCTCTTCGGGGCCAACGTCCTGACTTTC. The V call is TRBV7-2, the J call TRBJ2-6, with 10 bases that match TRBD2. This CDR3 is 17 amino acids long. V lost 5 bases and J lost 4; bases outside the gene matches: 8. The germline CDR1 and CDR2 sequences are SGHTA and FQGNSA.

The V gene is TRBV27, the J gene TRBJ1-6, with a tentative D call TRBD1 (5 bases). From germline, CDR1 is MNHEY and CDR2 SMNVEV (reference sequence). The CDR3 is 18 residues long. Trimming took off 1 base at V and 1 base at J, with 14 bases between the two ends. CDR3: CASSLFPQGLSYNSPLHF. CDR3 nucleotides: TGTGCCAGCAGTTTATTCCCCCAGGGTCTTTCCTATAATTCACCCCTCCACTTT.

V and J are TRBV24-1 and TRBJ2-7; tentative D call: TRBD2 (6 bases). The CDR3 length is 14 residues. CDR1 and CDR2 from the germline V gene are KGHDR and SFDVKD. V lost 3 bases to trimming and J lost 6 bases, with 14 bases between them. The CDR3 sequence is CATSDPGLSPEQYF. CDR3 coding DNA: TGTGCCACCAGTGATCCGGGACTCTCGCCCGAGCAGTACTTC.

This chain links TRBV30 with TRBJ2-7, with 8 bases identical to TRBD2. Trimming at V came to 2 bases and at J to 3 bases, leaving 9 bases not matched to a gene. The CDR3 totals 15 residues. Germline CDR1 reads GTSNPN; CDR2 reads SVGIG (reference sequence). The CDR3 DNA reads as TGTGCCTGGAGTCCGGGGATGGGACTAGTCTACGAGCAGTACTTC. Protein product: CAWSPGMGLVYEQYF.

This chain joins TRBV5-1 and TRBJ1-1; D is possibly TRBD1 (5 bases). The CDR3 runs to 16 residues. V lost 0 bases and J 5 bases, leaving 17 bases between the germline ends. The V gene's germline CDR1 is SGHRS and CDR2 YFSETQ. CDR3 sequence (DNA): TGCGCCAGCAGCTTGGTAGGGAGGGGTATGGGGACTGAAGCTTTCTTT. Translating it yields CASSLVGRGMGTEAFF.

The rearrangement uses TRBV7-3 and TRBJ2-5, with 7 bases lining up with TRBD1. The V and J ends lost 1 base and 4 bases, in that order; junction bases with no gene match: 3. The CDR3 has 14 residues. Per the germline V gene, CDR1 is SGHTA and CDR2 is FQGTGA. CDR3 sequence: CASSLRDRSETQYF. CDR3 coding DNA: TGTGCCAGCAGCTTAAGGGACAGATCAGAGACCCAGTACTTC.

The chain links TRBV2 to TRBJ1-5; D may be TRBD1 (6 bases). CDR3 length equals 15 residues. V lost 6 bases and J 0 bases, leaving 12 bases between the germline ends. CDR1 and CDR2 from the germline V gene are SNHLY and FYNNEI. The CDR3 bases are TGTGCCAGCAGGCAGACAGGTTATAGCAATCAGCCCCAGCATTTT. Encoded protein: CASRQTGYSNQPQHF.

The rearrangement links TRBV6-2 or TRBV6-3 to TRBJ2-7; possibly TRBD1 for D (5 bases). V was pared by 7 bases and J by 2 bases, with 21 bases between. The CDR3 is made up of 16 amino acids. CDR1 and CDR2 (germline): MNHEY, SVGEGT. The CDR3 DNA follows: TGTGCCAGCATGTACTCTCAGGATCTAGGGGCCTACGAGCAGTACTTC. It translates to CASMYSQDLGAYEQYF.

The DNA of the CDR3 is TGTGCCAGCAGCTTTGTCCTCGGGCAAGAGACCCAGTACTTC. Protein sequence: CASSFVLGQETQYF. J is TRBJ2-5 and V is TRBV5-8; D is unclear. The germline V gene encodes CDR1 SGHTS and CDR2 YDEGEE. Trimming stripped 2 bases from V and 2 bases from J, with 10 bases between. The CDR3 has 14 residues.

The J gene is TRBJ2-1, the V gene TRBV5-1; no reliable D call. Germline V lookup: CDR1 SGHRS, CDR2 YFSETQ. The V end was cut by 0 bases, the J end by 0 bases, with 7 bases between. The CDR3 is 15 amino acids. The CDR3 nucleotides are TGCGCCAGCAGCTTGGATGGAGTCTCCTACAATGAGCAGTTCTTC. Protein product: CASSLDGVSYNEQFF.

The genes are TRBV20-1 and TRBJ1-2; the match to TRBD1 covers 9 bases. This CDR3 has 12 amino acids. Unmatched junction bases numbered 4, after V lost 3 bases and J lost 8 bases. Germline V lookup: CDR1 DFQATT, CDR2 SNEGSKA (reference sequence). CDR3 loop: CSASTGGNGYTF. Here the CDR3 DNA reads TGCAGTGCTAGTACAGGGGGCAACGGCTACACCTTC.

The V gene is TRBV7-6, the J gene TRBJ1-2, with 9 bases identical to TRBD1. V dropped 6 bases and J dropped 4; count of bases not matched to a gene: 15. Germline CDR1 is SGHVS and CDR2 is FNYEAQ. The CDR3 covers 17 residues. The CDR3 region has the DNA TGTGCCAGCAGTCCTCGGCTGCCCGACAGGGGGGCCTATGGCTACACCTTC. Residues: CASSPRLPDRGAYGYTF.

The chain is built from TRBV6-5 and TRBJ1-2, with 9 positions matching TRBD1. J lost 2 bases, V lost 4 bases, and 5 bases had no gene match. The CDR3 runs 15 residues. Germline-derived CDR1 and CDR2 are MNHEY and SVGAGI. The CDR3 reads CASSSYRGRNYGYTF. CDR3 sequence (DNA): TGTGCCAGCAGTTCCTACAGGGGGCGGAACTATGGCTACACCTTC.

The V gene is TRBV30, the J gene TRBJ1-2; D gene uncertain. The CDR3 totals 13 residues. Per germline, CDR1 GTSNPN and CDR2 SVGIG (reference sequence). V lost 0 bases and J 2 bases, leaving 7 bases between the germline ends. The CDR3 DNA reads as TGTGCCTGGAGTGTTGAGGCCAACTATGGCTACACCTTC. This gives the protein CAWSVEANYGYTF.

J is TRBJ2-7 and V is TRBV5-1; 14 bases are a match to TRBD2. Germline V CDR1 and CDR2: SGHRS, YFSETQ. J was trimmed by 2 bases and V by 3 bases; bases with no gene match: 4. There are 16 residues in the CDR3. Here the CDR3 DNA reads TGCGCCAGCAGCTCGGGGACTAGCGGGGGACCCTACGAGCAGTACTTC. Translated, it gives CASSSGTSGGPYEQYF.

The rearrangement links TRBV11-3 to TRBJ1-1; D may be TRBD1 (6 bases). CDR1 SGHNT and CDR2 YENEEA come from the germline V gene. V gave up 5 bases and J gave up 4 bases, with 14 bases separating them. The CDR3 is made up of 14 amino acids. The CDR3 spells CASSPQGFGTEAFF. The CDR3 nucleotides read TGTGCCAGCAGCCCACAGGGATTTGGCACTGAAGCTTTCTTT.

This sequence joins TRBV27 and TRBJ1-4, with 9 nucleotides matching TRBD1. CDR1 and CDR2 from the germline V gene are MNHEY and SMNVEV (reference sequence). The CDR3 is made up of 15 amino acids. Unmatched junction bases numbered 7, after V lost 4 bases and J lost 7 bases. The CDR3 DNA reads TGTGCCAGCAGTTCTGACCGGGACAGGGCTGAAAAACTGTTTTTT. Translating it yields CASSSDRDRAEKLFF.

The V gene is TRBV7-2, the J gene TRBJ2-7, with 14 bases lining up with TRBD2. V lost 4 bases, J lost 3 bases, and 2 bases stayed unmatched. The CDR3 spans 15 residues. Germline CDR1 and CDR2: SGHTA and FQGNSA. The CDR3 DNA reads TGTGCCAGCAGCTGGACTAGCGGGGGGAGCTACGAGCAGTACTTC. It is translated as CASSWTSGGSYEQYF.